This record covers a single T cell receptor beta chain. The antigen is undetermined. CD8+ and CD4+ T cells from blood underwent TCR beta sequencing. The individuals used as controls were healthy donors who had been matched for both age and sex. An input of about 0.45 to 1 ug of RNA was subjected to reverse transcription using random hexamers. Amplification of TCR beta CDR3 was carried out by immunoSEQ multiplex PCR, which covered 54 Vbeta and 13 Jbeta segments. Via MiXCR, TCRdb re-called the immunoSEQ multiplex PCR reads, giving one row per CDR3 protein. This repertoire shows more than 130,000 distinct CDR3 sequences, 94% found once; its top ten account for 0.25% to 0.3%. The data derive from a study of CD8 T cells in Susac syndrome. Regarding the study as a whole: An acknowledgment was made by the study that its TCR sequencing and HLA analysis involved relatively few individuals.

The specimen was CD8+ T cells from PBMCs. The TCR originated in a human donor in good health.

The CDR3 here is CASSSPLRGDNEQFF. In DNA form, the CDR3 reads TGTGCCAGCAGTTCCCCCCTTAGGGGGGACAATGAGCAGTTCTTC. This sequence joins TRBV27 and TRBJ2-1, with D perhaps given as TRBD1 or TRBD2 (6 bases each). The germline V gene encodes CDR1 MNHEY and CDR2 SMNVEV (reference sequence). Deletions cut 4 bases from V and 5 bases from J, with 15 bases between. This CDR3 is 15 amino acids long.